This TCR beta chain came from a study of cytomegalovirus exposure and HLA in healthy donors. General study findings and limits: In a later analysis, productive TCRs from donors in an Asian-associated ancestry cluster reportedly carried fewer N-insertions than the cohort mean. Prior analysis indicated that the majority of TCR beta V segments exhibited productivity approximately 90% or approximately 30% of the time.

On this clone: Its antigen is not identified.

13 Jbeta primers and 60 Vbeta primers were used for the PCR. Method: immunoSEQ multiplex PCR; TCRdb's copy keeps in-frame clones and lacks some. Here the sample spans some 48,000 clones, around 80% being singletons. Germline CDR1 and CDR2: PRHDT and FYEKMQ (reference sequence). The CDR3 sequence is 15 residues long. V was shortened by 1 base and J by 3 bases, with 13 bases between the two germline ends. The sequenced sample was PBMCs. This chain links TRBV13 with TRBJ2-7; D gene uncertain. This clonotype originated in a man younger than 45 in good health and CMV-seropositive. CDR3 sequence reads: CASSLEAGSDYEQYF. For the CDR3, the DNA is TGTGCCAGCAGCTTAGAAGCAGGTTCGGACTACGAGCAGTACTTC.